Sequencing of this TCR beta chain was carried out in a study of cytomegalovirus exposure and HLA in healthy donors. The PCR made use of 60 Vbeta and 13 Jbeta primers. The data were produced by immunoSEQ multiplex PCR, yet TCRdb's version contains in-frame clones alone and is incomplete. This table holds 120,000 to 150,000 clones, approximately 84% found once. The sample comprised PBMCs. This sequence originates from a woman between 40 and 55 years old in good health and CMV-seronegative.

The CDR3 bases are TGTGCCAGCAGCCAAGACGATGGCGGTTATCAGCCCCAGCATTTT. It yields the protein CASSQDDGGYQPQHF. The chain uses TRBV4-2 and TRBJ1-5; D remains ambiguous. V shed 0 bases and J shed 5 bases, with 11 bases lying between them. The CDR3 runs to 15 residues. Germline loops: CDR1 LGHNA, CDR2 YNFKEQ.